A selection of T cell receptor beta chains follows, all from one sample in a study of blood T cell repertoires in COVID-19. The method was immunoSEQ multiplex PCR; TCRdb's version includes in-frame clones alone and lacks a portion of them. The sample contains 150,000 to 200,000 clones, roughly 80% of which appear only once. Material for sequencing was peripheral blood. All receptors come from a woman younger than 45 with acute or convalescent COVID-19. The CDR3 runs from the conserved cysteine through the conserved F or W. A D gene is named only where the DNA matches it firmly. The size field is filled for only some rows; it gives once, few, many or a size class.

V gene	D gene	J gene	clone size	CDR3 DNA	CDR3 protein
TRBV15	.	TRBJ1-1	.	TGTGCCACCAGGAGAAGGACTACTCAGGAGGCTTTCTTT	CATRRRTTQEAFF
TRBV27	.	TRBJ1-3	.	TGTGCCAGCAGTTTAAAGGCAGGGTGGGGAAACACCATATATTTT	CASSLKAGWGNTIYF
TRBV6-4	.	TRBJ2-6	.	TGTGCCAGCAGTGACTCCACGGGAGTGACCTCTGGGGCCAACGTCCTGACTTTC	CASSDSTGVTSGANVLTF
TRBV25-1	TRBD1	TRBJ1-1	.	TGTGCCAGCAGTGTCCCTGGCGGGACAGGGGGCAGGGCTTTCTTT	CASSVPGGTGGRAFF
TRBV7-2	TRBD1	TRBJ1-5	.	TGTGCCAGCAGCTTAGGCCCGGGACAGTATAGCAATCAGCCCCAGCATTTT	CASSLGPGQYSNQPQHF
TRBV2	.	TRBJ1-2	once	TGTGCCAGCAGTCTCGGGGGGCGGGGCTATGGCTACACCTTC	CASSLGGRGYGYTF
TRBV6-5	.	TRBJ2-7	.	TGTGCCAGCAGTACAGGTGTCTCCTCCTACGAGCAGTACTTC	CASSTGVSSYEQYF
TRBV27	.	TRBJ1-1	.	TGTGCCAGCAGTTACCAGGCTGAAGCTTTCTTT	CASSYQAEAFF
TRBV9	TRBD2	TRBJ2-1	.	TGTGCCAGCAGCGTGATAGGGACTAGCGGGTCCAGTGAGCAGTTCTTC	CASSVIGTSGSSEQFF
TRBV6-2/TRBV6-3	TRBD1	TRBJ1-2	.	TGTGCCAGCAGCTCCGACAGGGTCTCTGGCTACACCTTC	CASSSDRVSGYTF
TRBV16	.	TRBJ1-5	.	TGTGCCAGCAGCCCCCGGGATCCTAATCAGCCCCAGCATTTT	CASSPRDPNQPQHF
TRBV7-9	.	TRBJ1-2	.	TGTGCCACTTTAACCCAGGGTATCAGTGGCTACACCTTC	CATLTQGISGYTF
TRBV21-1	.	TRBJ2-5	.	TGTGCCAGCAGCTCGGCTAGCGGGGTAAAAGAGACCCAGTACTTC	CASSSASGVKETQYF
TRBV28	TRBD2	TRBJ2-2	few	TGTGCCAGCAGTCAATGGACTAGCGGGGCCACCGGGGAGCTGTTTTTT	CASSQWTSGATGELFF